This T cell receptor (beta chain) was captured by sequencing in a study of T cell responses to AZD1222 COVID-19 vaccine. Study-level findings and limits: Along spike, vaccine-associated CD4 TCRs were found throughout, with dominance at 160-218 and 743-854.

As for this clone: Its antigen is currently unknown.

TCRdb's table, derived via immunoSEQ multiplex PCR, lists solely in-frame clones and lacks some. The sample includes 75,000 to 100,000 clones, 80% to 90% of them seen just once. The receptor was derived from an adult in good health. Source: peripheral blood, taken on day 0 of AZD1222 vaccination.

The CDR3 sequence is CASSPDRGYEQYF. In DNA form, the CDR3 reads TGTGCCAGCAGTCCAGACAGGGGTTACGAGCAGTACTTC. The chain is built from TRBV6-5 and TRBJ2-7; TRBD1 matches at 8 bases. The CDR3 totals 13 residues. The ends lost 5 bases at V and 4 bases at J; junction bases unmatched: 4. Per the germline V gene, CDR1 is MNHEY and CDR2 is SVGAGI.